Listed below are T cell receptor beta chains from one sample, sequenced in a study of identical twins. TCRdb recomputed calls from the 5' RACE reads with MiXCR, one row per CDR3 protein. The profile shows 570,000 or so distinct CDR3 sequences, roughly 9.5% of them singletons. These same records also appear under a second study, on yellow fever vaccine responses in identical twins.

What was sequenced was PBMCs. These receptors all stem from a woman aged 18-35 years in good health. Each CDR3 is given without its conserved first and last residue. A D gene is named only where the DNA matches it firmly. Not every row has a clone size; where given, it reads once, few, many or a size class.

J gene,V gene,D gene,clone size,CDR3 protein
TRBJ2-7,TRBV7-9,NA,few,ASSLGGALEEQY
TRBJ2-7,TRBV7-9,NA,few,ASSPREELYEQY
TRBJ2-7,TRBV6-1,TRBD2,few,ASSRPGLAGYEQY
TRBJ2-1,TRBV29-1,NA,many,SVADGDNEQF
TRBJ2-3,TRBV29-1,NA,many,SVLRKQLSTDTQY
TRBJ2-1,TRBV7-9,TRBD2,many,ASSLDPRGDEQF
TRBJ2-5,TRBV6-1,NA,NA,ASRGAQETQY
TRBJ2-7,TRBV29-1,TRBD1,NA,SVDAGTGRNEQY
TRBJ2-3,TRBV4-2,TRBD2,few,ASSPSEILAGGGRATDTQY
TRBJ2-1,TRBV6-4,TRBD1,few,ASSVRTGVGQF
TRBJ1-5,TRBV4-3,TRBD1,few,ASSQQFFGTGEYSNQPQH
TRBJ2-5,TRBV20-1,NA,many,SAKGEETQY
TRBJ1-1,TRBV25-1,NA,few,ASRTTENTEAF
TRBJ2-1,TRBV11-2,TRBD2,many,ASSLGLAGSSYNEQF
TRBJ1-2,TRBV15,NA,NA,ATSRGEGVYGYT
TRBJ1-1,TRBV11-3,NA,few,ASSLVPWGYTEAF
TRBJ1-1,TRBV20-1,NA,many,SARDRPTEGRMNTEAF
TRBJ1-2,TRBV6-1,TRBD1,NA,ASSSGGKGVNYGYT
TRBJ2-5,TRBV5-1,TRBD2,many,ASSKRGLDQETQY
TRBJ2-3,TRBV20-1,NA,few,SATHAQGTDTQY
TRBJ1-5,TRBV13,TRBD1,many,ASSLGRTGGQPQH